This TCR beta chain was identified during a study of identical twins. Broader study findings: Low generation-probability sequences were in excess among twin-shared out-of-frame alpha sequences.

This clonotype was found many times. Its antigen is undetermined. Germline CDR1 and CDR2: DFQATT and SNEGSKA (reference sequence). V lost 0 bases and J lost 3; bases outside the gene matches: 3. This CDR3 region has 16 residues. TCRdb re-called the 5' RACE reads through MiXCR, storing one row per CDR3 protein. The table shows just over 500,000 distinct CDR3 sequences, with roughly 21% occurring only once. The data also belong to a second study, concerning T cells expressing NK-cell markers. This second study notes: The share of CD8+ T cells held by dominant NKG2C+ clonotypes was about 1.0-8% in roughly 6 donors.

The chain links TRBV20-1 to TRBJ2-1; 12 bases map to TRBD2. This receptor was identified in a woman aged 18-29 years in good health. Sequenced sample: CD4+ T cells sorted from blood. CDR3 region: CSAREASGRDYNEQFF. DNA of the CDR3: TGCAGTGCTAGAGAAGCTAGCGGGAGGGACTACAATGAGCAGTTCTTC.